This T cell receptor (beta chain) was sequenced in a study of blood T cells in healthy people across ages. Alongside a J-beta primer mix, a sample-barcoded 5' primer served in a second PCR lasting roughly 6 to 11 cycles. TCRdb independently ran MiXCR on the 5' RACE reads; one entry per CDR3 protein. The sample lists some 780,000 distinct CDR3 sequences, 56% occurring once. This clonotype was seen only a few times. CDR1 is SGHAT and CDR2 is FQNNGV in the germline V gene. The CDR3 sequence is 11 residues long. V lost 8 bases and J lost 1, with 5 bases in between. Sample: blood. The chain couples TRBV11-2 to TRBJ2-5; D remains unclear. This sequence originates from a man in his forties in good health. The CDR3 sequence: CASGPQETQYF. As DNA, the CDR3 is TGTGCCAGCGGCCCCCAAGAGACCCAGTACTTC.